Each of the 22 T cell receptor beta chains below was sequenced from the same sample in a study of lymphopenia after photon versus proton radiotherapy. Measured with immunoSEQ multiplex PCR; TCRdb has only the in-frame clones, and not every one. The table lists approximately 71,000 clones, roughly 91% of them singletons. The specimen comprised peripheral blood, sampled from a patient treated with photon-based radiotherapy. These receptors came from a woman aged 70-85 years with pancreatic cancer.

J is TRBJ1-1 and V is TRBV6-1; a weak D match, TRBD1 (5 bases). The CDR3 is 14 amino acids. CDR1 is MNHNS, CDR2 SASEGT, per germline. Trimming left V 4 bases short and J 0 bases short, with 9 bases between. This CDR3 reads CASSGDPMNTEAFF. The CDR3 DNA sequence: TGTGCCAGCAGTGGGGACCCCATGAACACTGAAGCTTTCTTT.

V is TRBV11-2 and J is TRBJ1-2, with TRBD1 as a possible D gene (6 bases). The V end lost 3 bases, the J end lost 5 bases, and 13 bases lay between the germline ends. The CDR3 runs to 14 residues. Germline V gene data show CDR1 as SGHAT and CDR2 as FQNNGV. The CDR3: CASSFATGTYGYTF. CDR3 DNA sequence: TGTGCCAGCAGCTTCGCGACAGGAACGTATGGCTACACCTTC.

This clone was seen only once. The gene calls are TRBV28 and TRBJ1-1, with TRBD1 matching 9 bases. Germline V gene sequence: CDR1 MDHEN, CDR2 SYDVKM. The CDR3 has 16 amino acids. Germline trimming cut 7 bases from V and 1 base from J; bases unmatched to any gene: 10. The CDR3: CASIPRTGGPNTEAFF. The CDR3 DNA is TGTGCCAGCATTCCCCGTACAGGGGGCCCGAACACTGAAGCTTTCTTT.

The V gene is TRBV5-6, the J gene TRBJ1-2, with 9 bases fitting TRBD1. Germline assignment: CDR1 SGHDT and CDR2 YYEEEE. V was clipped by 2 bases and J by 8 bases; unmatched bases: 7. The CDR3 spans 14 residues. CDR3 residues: CASSFIQGARGYTF. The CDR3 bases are TGTGCCAGCAGCTTTATACAGGGGGCGCGGGGCTACACCTTC.

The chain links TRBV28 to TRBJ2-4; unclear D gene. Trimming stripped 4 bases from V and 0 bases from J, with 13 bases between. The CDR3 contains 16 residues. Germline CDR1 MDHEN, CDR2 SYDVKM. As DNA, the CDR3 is TGTGCCAGCAGTTCTGAGGTCAGACTAGCCAAAAACATTCAGTACTTC. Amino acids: CASSSEVRLAKNIQYF.

The CDR3 region has the DNA TGTGCCAGCAGCCAGAGATTCACAGATACGCAGTATTTT. Translation gives CASSQRFTDTQYF. The chain combines TRBV7-3 with TRBJ2-3; D is unclear. The CDR3 runs to 13 residues. Germline values: CDR1 SGHTA, CDR2 FQGTGA. V lost 5 bases and J lost 2, with 8 bases in between. Supplemented by reference TRBV7-3 and TRBJ2-3, the full variable domain reads GAGVSQTPSNKVTEKGKYVELRCDPISGHTALYWYRQSLGQGPEFLIYFQGTGAADDSGLPNDRFFAVRPEGSVSTLKIQRTERGDSAVYLCASSQRFTDTQYFGPGTRLTVL.

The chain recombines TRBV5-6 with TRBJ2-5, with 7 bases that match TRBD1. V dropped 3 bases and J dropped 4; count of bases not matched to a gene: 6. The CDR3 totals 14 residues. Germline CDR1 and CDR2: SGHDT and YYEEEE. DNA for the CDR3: TGTGCCAGCAGCTCCCCGACAGGGTTAGAGACCCAGTACTTC. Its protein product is CASSSPTGLETQYF. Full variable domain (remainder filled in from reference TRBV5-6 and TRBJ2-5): DAGVTQSPTHLIKTRGQQVTLRCSPKSGHDTVSWYQQALGQGPQFIFQYYEEEERQRGNFPDRFSGHQFPNYSSELNVNALLLGDSALYLCASSSPTGLETQYFGPGTRLLVL.

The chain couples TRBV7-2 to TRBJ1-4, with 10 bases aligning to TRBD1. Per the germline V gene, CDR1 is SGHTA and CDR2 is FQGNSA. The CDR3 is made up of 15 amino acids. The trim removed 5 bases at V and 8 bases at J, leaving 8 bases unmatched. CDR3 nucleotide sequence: TGTGCCAGCAGCAGGGACAGGGGCAAAGGGGAAAAACTGTTTTTT. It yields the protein CASSRDRGKGEKLFF.

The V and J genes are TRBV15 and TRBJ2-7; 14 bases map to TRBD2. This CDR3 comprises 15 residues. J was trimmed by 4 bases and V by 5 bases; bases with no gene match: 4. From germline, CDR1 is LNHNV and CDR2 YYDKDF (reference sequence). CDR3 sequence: CATSLGLAGGYEQYF. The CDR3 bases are TGTGCCACCAGCCTTGGACTAGCGGGAGGTTACGAGCAGTACTTC.

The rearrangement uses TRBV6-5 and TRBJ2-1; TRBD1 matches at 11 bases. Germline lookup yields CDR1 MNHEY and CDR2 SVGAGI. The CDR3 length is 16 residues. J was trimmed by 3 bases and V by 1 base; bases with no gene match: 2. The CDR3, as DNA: TGTGCCAGCAGTTACTGGACAGGGGGCAACTACAATGAGCAGTTCTTC. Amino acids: CASSYWTGGNYNEQFF.

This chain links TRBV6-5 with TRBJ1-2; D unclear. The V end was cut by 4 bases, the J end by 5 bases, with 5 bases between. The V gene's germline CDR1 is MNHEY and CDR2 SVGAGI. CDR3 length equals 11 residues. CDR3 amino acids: CASSSTYGYTF. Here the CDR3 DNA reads TGTGCCAGCAGTTCGACATATGGCTACACCTTC.

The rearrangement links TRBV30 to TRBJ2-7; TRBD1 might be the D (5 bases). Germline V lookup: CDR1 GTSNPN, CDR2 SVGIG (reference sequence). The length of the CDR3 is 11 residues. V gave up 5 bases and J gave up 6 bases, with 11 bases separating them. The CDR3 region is CAWSHRGEQYF. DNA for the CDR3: TGTGCCTGGTCCCATAGGGGCGAGCAGTACTTC.

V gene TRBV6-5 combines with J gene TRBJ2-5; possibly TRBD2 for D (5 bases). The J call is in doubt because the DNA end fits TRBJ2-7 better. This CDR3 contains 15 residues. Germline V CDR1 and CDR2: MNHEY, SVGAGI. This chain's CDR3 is CASSYSWRSSYEQYF. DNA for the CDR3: TGTGCCAGCAGTTACTCTTGGAGGAGCTCCTACGAGCAGTACTTC.

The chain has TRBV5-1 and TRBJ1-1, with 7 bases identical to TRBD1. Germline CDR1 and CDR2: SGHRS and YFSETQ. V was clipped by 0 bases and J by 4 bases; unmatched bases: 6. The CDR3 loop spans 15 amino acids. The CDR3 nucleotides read TGCGCCAGCAGCTTGGCCCAGGGGGGACGCACTGAAGCTTTCTTT. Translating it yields CASSLAQGGRTEAFF. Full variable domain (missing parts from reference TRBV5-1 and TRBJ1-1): KAGVTQTPRYLIKTRGQQVTLSCSPISGHRSVSWYQQTPGQGLQFLFEYFSETQRNKGNFPGRFSGRQFSNSRSEMNVSTLELGDSALYLCASSLAQGGRTEAFFGQGTRLTVV.

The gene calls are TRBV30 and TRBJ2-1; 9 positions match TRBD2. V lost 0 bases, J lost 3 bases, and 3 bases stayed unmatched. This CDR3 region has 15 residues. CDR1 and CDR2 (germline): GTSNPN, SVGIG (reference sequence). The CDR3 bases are TGTGCCTGGAGTGTCAATAGCGGGAGCTACAATGAGCAGTTCTTC. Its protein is CAWSVNSGSYNEQFF.

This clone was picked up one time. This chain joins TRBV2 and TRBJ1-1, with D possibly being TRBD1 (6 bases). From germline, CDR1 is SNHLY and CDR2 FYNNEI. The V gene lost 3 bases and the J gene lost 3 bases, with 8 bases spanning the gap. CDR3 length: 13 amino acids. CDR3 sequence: CASSEGAYTEAFF. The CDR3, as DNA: TGTGCCAGCAGTGAGGGGGCCTACACTGAAGCTTTCTTT.

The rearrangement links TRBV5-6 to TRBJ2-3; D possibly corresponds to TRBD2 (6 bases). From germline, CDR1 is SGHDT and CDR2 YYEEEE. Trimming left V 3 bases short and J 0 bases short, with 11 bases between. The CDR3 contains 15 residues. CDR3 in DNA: TGTGCCAGCAGCTCGCTGCGGGGCAGCACAGATACGCAGTATTTT. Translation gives CASSSLRGSTDTQYF.

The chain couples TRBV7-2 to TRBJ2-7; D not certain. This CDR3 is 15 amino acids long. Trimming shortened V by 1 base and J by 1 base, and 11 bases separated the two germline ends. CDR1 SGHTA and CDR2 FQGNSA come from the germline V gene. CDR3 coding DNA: TGTGCCAGCAGCTTAGTTCACGGCGGTTCCTACGAGCAGTACTTC. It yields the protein CASSLVHGGSYEQYF.

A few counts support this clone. The DNA for the CDR3 is TGCGCCAGCAGCATTCGGACAGGGGGATCCTACGAGCAGTACTTC. Translating gives CASSIRTGGSYEQYF. The genes are TRBV4-3 and TRBJ2-7; 10 bases match TRBD1. From germline, CDR1 is LGHNA and CDR2 YSLEER. This CDR3 has 15 residues. Trimming at V came to 5 bases and at J to 1 base, leaving 5 bases not matched to a gene.

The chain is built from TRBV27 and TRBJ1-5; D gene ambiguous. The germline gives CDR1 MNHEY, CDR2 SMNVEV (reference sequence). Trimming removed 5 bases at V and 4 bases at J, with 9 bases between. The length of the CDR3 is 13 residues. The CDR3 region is CASSPALNQPQHF. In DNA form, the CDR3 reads TGTGCCAGCAGTCCCGCCCTGAATCAGCCCCAGCATTTT.

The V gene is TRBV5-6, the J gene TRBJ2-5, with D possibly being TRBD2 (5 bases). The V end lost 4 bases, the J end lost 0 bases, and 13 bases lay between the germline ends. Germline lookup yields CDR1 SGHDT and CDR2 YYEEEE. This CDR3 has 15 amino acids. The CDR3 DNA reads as TGTGCCAGCAGCGAGAGAGGGCCGCACCAAGAGACCCAGTACTTC. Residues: CASSERGPHQETQYF.

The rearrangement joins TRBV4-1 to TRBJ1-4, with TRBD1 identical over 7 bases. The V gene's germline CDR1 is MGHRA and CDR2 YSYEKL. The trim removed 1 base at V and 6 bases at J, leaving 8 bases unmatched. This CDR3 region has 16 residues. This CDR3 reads CASSQGGQVGYEKLFF. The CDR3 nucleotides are TGCGCCAGCAGCCAAGGAGGACAGGTCGGATATGAAAAACTGTTTTTT.